This TCR beta chain comes out of a study of T cells in Graves' hyperthyroidism and ophthalmopathy. Study-level information: At initial diagnosis, before any treatment had begun, peripheral blood was obtained.

The investigators amplified TCR beta CDR3 regions from RNA transcripts. Primed by the HTBI set, a first-round RT-PCR was run on the TCR CDR3. From the multiplex PCR reads, TCRdb called clonotypes with MiXCR, one entry per CDR3 protein. The data hold about 590,000 distinct CDR3 sequences, with approximately 15% observed a single time. V lost 3 bases to trimming and J lost 8 bases, with 11 bases between them. CDR1 GTSNPN and CDR2 SVGIG come from the germline V gene (reference sequence). The CDR3 has 12 residues. At least ten counts were recorded for this clonotype. The antigen remains undetermined. Enrolled ophthalmopathy patients presented with a Clinical Activity Score of at least 3, a NOSPECS grade of at least 4, and disease duration under 3 months. Study observations and caveats: A median around 6.8 months before onset, the model predicted ophthalmopathy. Within blood appeared most thyroid clonotypes that had expanded above 0.001.

The clonotype originates from a woman in her late teens or twenties with Graves' ophthalmopathy. The V gene is TRBV30, the J gene TRBJ1-3; D unresolved. Sequenced: blood. CDR3 sequence (DNA): TGTGCCTGGAGACCCGGGAGGGACACCATATATTTT. Its translation: CAWRPGRDTIYF.